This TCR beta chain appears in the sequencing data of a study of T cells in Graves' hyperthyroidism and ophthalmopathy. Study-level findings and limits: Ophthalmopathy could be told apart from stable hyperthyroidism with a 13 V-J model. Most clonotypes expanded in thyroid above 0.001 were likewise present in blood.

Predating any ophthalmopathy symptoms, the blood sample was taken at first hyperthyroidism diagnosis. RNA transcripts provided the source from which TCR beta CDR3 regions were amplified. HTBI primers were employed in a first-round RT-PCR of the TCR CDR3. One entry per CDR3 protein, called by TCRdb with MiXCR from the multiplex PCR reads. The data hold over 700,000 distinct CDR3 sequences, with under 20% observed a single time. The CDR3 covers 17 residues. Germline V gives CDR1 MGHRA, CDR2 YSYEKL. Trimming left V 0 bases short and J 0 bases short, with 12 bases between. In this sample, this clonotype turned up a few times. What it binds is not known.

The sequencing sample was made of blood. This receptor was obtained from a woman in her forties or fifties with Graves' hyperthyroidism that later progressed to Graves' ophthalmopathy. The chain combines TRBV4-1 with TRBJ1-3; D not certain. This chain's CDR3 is CASSQDVTQASGNTIYF. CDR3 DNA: TGCGCCAGCAGCCAAGACGTGACTCAAGCCTCTGGAAACACCATATATTTT.